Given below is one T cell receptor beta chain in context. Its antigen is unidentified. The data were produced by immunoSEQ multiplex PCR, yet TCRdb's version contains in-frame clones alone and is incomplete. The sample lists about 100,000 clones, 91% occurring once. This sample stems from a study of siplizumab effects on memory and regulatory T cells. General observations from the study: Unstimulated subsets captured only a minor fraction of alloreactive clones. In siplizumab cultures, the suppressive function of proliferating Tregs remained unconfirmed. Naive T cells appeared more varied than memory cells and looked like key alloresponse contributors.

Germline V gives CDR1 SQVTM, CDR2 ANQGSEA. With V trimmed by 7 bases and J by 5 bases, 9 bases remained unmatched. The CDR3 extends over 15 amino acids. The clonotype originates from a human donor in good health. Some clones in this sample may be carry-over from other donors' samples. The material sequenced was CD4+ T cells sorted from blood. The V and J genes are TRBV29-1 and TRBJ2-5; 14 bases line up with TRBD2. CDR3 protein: CSGGTSGSIRETQYF. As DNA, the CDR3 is TGCAGCGGGGGGACTAGCGGGAGTATTAGGGAGACCCAGTACTTC.